A single sample is the source of the 7 T cell receptor beta chains below, sequenced in a study of shared clonotypes between healthy human individuals. Only in-frame clones appear in the TCRdb table, and some are missing; sequencing was by immunoSEQ multiplex PCR. The table includes about 2.1 million clones, 90% to 95% detected once. Cells designated naive CD8 were CD45RO-negative and were positively selected for CCR7, with terminally differentiated effector memory CD45RA+ cells excluded. The sample comprised naive CD8+ T cells from PBMCs. Receptor source: a man aged 18 to 30 in good health. Some clones in this sample may be carry-over from other donors' samples.

The chain recombines TRBV9 with TRBJ1-2; perhaps TRBD1 as D (5 bases). Germline V gene sequence: CDR1 SGDLS, CDR2 YYNGEE. Trimming cost V 4 bases and J 4 bases, with 17 bases left between them. This CDR3 is built from 15 residues. CDR3 bases: TGTGCCAGCAGCCCCGTAGGGGACCCGATCTATGGCTACACCTTC. Residues: CASSPVGDPIYGYTF. The whole variable domain, filled in from reference TRBV9 and TRBJ1-2, reads DSGVTQTPKHLITATGQRVTLRCSPRSGDLSVYWYQQSLDQGLQFLIQYYNGEERAKGNILERFSAQQFPDLHSELNLSSLELGDSALYFCASSPVGDPIYGYTFGSGTRLTVV.

Details on this clone: The junction shows a germline mismatch at one end, possibly a read error. The chain couples TRBV5-1 to TRBJ2-7; D is uncertain. The germline gives CDR1 SGHRS, CDR2 YFSETQ. The CDR3 sequence is 13 residues long. In nucleotides, the CDR3 is TGCGCCGGCAGCATGAGTGCCTCCTACGAGCAGTACTTC. Its protein is CAGSMSASYEQYF.

This chain links TRBV27 with TRBJ1-5; 9 bases line up with TRBD1. Germline V gene data show CDR1 as MNHEY and CDR2 as SMNVEV (reference sequence). The CDR3 sequence is 15 residues long. J lost 4 bases, V lost 3 bases, and 4 bases had no gene match. The CDR3 region is CASSFGTGTNQPQHF. DNA of the CDR3: TGTGCCAGCAGTTTTGGGACAGGGACAAATCAGCCCCAGCATTTT.

The chain employs TRBV5-6 and TRBJ2-7; 8 nucleotides line up with TRBD1. CDR3 size: 14 residues. The V and J ends lost 3 bases and 5 bases, in that order; junction bases with no gene match: 7. Per germline, CDR1 SGHDT and CDR2 YYEEEE. The CDR3 nucleotides are TGTGCCAGCAGCTGGGGGACAGGCCTGGACGAGCAGTACTTC. It encodes CASSWGTGLDEQYF.

V usage is TRBV9 and J usage is TRBJ2-7; D call uncertain. The germline V gene has CDR1 SGDLS and CDR2 YYNGEE. The ends were cut back, 2 bases at V and 0 bases at J, with 12 bases in the middle. The CDR3 runs 15 residues. Written as DNA, the CDR3 is TGTGCCAGCAGCGTCACGGCGGCCAGCTCCTACGAGCAGTACTTC. Residues: CASSVTAASSYEQYF. The full variable domain, its missing parts supplied by reference TRBV9 and TRBJ2-7, is DSGVTQTPKHLITATGQRVTLRCSPRSGDLSVYWYQQSLDQGLQFLIQYYNGEERAKGNILERFSAQQFPDLHSELNLSSLELGDSALYFCASSVTAASSYEQYFGPGTRLTVT.

The rearrangement uses TRBV6-1 and TRBJ1-2, with TRBD1 matching 9 bases. CDR1 is MNHNS, CDR2 SASEGT, per germline. The CDR3 has 16 amino acids. Trimming took 2 bases from V and 4 from J; bases not matched to a gene: 8. CDR3 nucleotide sequence: TGTGCCAGCAGTGAATGGTGGACAGGGGCTTTCTATGGCTACACCTTC. Translating it yields CASSEWWTGAFYGYTF.

This clone showed up just a few times. DNA of the CDR3: TGTGCCAGCAGCCCGACTAGCCACGAGCAGTACTTC. This sequence encodes CASSPTSHEQYF. The chain combines TRBV9 with TRBJ2-7; TRBD2 agrees at 7 bases. The CDR3 consists of 12 residues. V lost 4 bases, J lost 5 bases, and 3 bases stayed unmatched. CDR1 and CDR2 from the germline V gene are SGDLS and YYNGEE. Looking up the rest from reference TRBV9 and TRBJ2-7 gives the full variable domain: DSGVTQTPKHLITATGQRVTLRCSPRSGDLSVYWYQQSLDQGLQFLIQYYNGEERAKGNILERFSAQQFPDLHSELNLSSLELGDSALYFCASSPTSHEQYFGPGTRLTVT.